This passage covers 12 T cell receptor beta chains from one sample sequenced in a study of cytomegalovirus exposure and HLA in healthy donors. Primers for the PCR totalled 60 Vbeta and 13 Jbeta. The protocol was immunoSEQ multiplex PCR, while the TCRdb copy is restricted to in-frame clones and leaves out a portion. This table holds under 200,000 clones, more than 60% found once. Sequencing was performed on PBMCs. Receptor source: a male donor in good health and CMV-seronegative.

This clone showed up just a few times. The CDR3 here is CASSQQGGTGELFF. In DNA, the CDR3 is TGTGCCAGCAGCCAGCAGGGAGGGACCGGGGAGCTGTTTTTT. This chain links TRBV7-9 with TRBJ2-2; TRBD2 agrees at 7 bases. The trim removed 5 bases at V and 5 bases at J, leaving 5 bases unmatched. The CDR3 is made up of 14 amino acids. CDR1 SEHNR and CDR2 FQNEAQ come from the germline V gene (reference sequence).

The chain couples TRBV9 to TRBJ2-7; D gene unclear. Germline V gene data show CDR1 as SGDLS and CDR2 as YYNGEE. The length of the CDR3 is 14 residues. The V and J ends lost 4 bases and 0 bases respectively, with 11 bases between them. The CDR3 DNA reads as TGTGCCAGCAGCCCCCATACCAGCTCCTACGAGCAGTACTTC. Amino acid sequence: CASSPHTSSYEQYF.

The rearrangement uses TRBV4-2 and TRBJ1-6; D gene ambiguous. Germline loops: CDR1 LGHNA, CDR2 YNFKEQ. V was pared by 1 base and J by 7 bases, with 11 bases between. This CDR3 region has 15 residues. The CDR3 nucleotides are TGTGCCAGCAGCCAAGGTACAGCGGAGAATTCACCCCTCCACTTT. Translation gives CASSQGTAENSPLHF.

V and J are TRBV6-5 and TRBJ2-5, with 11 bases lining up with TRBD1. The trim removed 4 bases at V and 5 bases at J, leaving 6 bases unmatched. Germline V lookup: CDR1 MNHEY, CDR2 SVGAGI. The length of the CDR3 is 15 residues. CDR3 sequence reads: CASSSAGTGGETQYF. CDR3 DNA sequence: TGTGCCAGCAGTTCCGCCGGGACAGGGGGGGAGACCCAGTACTTC.

The CDR3 sequence: CASGTSKGMALKNIQYF. The DNA for the CDR3 is TGTGCCAGCGGGACTAGCAAGGGTATGGCCCTCAAAAACATTCAGTACTTC. The genes are TRBV28 and TRBJ2-4; 9 nucleotides line up with TRBD2. The germline V gene encodes CDR1 MDHEN and CDR2 SYDVKM. The junction had 14 bases not matched to a gene; V was cut back by 8 bases and J by 3 bases. This CDR3 is 17 amino acids long.

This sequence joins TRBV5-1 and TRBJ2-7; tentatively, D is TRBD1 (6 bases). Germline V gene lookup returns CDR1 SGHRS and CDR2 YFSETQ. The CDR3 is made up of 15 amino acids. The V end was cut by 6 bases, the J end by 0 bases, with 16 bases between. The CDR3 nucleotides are TGCGCCAGCACCGTGGACAGACCCAGCTCCTACGAGCAGTACTTC. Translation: CASTVDRPSSYEQYF.

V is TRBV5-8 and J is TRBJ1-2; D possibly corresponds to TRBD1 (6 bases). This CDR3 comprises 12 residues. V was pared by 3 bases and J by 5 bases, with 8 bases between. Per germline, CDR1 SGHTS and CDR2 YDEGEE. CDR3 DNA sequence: TGTGCCAGCAGCTCCAGGGGATATGGCTACACCTTC. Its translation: CASSSRGYGYTF. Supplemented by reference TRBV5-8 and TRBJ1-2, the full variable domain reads EAGVTQSPTHLIKTRGQQATLRCSPISGHTSVYWYQQALGLGLQFLLWYDEGEERNRGNFPPRFSGRQFPNYSSELNVNALELEDSALYLCASSSRGYGYTFGSGTRLTVV.

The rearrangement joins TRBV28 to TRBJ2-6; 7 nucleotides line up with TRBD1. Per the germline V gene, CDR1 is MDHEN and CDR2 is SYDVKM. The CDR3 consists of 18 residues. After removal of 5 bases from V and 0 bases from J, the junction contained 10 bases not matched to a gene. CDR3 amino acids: CASSAPGQLVSGANVLTF. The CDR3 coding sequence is TGTGCCAGCAGTGCACCGGGACAGCTGGTCTCTGGGGCCAACGTCCTGACTTTC.

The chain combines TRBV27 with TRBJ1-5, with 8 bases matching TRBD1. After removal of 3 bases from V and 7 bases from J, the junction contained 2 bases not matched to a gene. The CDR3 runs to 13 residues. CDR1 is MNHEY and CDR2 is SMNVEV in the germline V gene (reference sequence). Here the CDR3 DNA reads TGTGCCAGCAGTTTGGGACAGGCCCAGCCCCAGCATTTT. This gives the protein CASSLGQAQPQHF.

The CDR3 loop is CASSSKGSDEKLFF. DNA for the CDR3: TGCGCCAGCAGCTCTAAGGGGTCGGATGAAAAACTGTTTTTT. The rearrangement links TRBV5-1 to TRBJ1-4, with D maybe TRBD1 (5 bases). The CDR3 sequence is 14 residues long. V gave up 3 bases and J gave up 6 bases, with 12 bases separating them. CDR1 and CDR2 (germline): SGHRS, YFSETQ.

The CDR3 here is CASSGGPRTEAFF. For the CDR3, the DNA is TGTGCCAGCAGCGGGGGGCCGCGGACTGAAGCTTTCTTT. The chain uses TRBV6-1 and TRBJ1-1; tentative D call: TRBD1 (6 bases). The V end lost 6 bases, the J end lost 5 bases, and 13 bases lay between the germline ends. The germline gives CDR1 MNHNS, CDR2 SASEGT. The CDR3 runs 13 residues.

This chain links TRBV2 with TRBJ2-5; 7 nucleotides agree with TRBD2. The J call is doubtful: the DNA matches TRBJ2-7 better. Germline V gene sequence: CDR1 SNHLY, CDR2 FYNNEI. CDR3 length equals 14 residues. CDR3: CARRTREVSYEQYF. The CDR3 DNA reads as TGTGCCAGAAGGACTAGGGAGGTCTCCTACGAGCAGTACTTC.